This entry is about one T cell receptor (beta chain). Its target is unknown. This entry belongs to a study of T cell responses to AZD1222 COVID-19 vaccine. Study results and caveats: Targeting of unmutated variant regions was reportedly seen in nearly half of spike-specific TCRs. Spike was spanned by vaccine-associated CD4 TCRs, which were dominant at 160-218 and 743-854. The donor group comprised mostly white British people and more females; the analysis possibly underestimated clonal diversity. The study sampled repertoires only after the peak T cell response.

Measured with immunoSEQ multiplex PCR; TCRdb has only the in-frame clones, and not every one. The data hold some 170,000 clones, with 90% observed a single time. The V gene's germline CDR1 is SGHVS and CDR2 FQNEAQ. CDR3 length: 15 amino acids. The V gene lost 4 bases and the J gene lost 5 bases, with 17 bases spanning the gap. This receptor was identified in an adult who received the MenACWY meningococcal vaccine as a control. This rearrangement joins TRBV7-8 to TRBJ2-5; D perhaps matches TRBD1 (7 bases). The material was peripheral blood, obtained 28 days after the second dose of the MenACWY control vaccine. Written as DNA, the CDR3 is TGTGCCAGCAGCTACCAGGGGGGCTCTGGGGAGACCCAGTACTTC. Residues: CASSYQGGSGETQYF.